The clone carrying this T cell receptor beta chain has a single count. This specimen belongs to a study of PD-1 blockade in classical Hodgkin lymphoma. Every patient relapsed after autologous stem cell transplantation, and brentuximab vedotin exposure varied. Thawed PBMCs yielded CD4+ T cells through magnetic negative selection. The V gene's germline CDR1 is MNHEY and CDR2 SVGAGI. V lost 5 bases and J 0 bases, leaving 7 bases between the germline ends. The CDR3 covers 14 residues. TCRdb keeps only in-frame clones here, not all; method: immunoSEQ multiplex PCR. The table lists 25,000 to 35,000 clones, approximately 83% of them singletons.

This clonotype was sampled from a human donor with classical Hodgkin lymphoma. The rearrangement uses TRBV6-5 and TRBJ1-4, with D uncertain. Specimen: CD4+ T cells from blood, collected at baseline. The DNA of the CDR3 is TGTGCCAGCAGTACCGGGACAACTAATGAAAAACTGTTTTTT. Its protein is CASSTGTTNEKLFF.